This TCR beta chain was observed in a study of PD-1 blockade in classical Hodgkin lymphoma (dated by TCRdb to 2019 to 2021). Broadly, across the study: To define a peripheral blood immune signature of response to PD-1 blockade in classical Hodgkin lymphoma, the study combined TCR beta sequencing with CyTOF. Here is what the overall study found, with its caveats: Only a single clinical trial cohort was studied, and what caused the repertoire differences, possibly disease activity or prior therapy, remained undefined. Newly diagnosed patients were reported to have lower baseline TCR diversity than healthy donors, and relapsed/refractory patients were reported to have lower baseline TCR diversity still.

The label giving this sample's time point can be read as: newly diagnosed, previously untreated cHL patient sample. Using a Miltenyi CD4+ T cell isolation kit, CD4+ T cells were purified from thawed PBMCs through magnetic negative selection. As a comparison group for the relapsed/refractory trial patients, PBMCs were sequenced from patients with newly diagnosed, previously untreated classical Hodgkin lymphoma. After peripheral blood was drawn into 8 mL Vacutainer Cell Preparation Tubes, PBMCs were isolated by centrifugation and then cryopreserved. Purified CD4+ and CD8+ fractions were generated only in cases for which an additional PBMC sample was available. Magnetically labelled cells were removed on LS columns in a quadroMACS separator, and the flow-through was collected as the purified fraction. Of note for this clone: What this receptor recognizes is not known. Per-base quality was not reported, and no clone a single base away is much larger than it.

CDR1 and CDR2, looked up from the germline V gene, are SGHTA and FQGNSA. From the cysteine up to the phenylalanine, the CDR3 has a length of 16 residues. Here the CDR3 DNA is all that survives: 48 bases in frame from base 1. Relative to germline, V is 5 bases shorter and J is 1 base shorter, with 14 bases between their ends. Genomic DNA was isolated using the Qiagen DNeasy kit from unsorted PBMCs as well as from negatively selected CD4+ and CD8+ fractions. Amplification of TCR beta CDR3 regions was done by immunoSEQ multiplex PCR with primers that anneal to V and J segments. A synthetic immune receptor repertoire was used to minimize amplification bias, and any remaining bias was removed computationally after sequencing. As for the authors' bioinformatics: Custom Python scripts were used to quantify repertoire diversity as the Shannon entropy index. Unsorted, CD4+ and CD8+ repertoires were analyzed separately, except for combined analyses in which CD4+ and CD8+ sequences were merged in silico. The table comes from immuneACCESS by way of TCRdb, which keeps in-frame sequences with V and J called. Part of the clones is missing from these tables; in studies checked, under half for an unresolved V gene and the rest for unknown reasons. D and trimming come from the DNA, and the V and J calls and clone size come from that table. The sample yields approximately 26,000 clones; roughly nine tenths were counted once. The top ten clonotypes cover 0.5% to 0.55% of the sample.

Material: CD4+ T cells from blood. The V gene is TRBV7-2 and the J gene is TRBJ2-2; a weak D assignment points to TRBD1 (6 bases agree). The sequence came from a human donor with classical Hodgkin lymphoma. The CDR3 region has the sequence CASSDDRSLNTGELFF. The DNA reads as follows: TGTGCCAGCAGCGACGACAGGAGCTTGAACACCGGGGAGCTGTTTTTT.